This T cell receptor (beta chain) comes out of a study of blood T cell repertoires in COVID-19. For the study at large: The origin of the acute and convalescent COVID-19 samples was the United States, Italy and Spain. T cells, B-cell-depleted T cells, or PBMCs supplied cDNA or gDNA.

As handled by the study authors: Reference gene primer amplification in the assay estimated nucleated cell counts. Here immunoSEQ multiplex PCR was the method, and the copy in TCRdb shows in-frame clones only, minus some. V and J calls and clone size are copied from that table; D and trimming were computed from the DNA. Of around 180,000 clones in the sample, roughly 84% are singletons; the top ten hold roughly 10%. Trimming removed 6 bases at V and 2 bases at J, with 12 bases between. Germline CDR1 MNHEY, CDR2 SVGAGI. There are 14 residues in the CDR3. The material sequenced was peripheral blood. The TCR comes from a woman older than 75 with active or convalescent COVID-19. The chain links TRBV6-5 to TRBJ2-3; the D gene is possibly TRBD1 (6 bases). CDR3 sequence: CASRRAGDTDTQYF. As DNA, the CDR3 is TGTGCCAGCAGAAGGGCAGGGGACACAGATACGCAGTATTTT.